This T cell receptor beta chain was captured by sequencing in a study of T cells in Graves' hyperthyroidism and ophthalmopathy. Study conclusions and caveats: Onset of ophthalmopathy came a median approximately 6 months after the model predicted it. Stable hyperthyroidism was separated from ophthalmopathy by a model based on 13 V-J features. In the blood, most expanded thyroid clonotypes above 0.001 appeared as well.

The CDR3 regions of TCR beta were amplified from RNA transcripts. First-round RT-PCR targeting the TCR CDR3 was performed with the HTBI primer set. TCRdb re-derived calls from the multiplex PCR reads in MiXCR, one entry per CDR3 protein. Of 800,000 or so distinct CDR3 sequences listed, 35% to 45% were seen once; the top ten hold 8.9%. This clonotype has more than one count but fewer than ten. The antigen remains undetermined. Researchers defined stable Graves' hyperthyroidism as no ophthalmopathy progression within 18 months. The sequence came from a man in his late teens or twenties with Graves' hyperthyroidism. Sample: blood.

The CDR3 loop is CASSSRGRGSGELFF. The CDR3 DNA reads TGTGCCAGCAGCTCGCGAGGTCGGGGGTCCGGGGAGCTGTTTTTT. This chain uses TRBV7-6 with TRBJ2-2, with D possibly matching TRBD2 (6 bases). Trimming removed 4 bases from V and 6 bases from J, with 15 bases in between. The germline V gene has CDR1 SGHVS and CDR2 FNYEAQ. The CDR3 sequence is 15 residues long.